The source of this T cell receptor (beta chain) is a study of blood T cell repertoires in COVID-19. Study details: T cells, B-cell-depleted T cells, or PBMCs supplied cDNA or gDNA.

As originally analysed: The authors estimated nucleated cell counts from reference gene primer amplification. Assay: immunoSEQ multiplex PCR; the TCRdb copy retains only in-frame clones and omits some. The V and J calls and clone size come from that table; D and trimming were worked out from the DNA. The sample shows some 250,000 clones, roughly 90% of them seen only once. The receptor comes from a human donor in a cohort sampled during active COVID-19. Material: peripheral blood.

The CDR3 DNA reads as TGCGCCAGCAGTGGGCAGGGCACAGATACGCAGTATTTT. Translation: CASSGQGTDTQYF. V gene TRBV10-1 combines with J gene TRBJ2-3; D unclear. Between the trimmed V and J ends, which lost 4 bases and 1 base, there was a span of 6 bases. The CDR3 sequence is 13 residues long. Germline V gene lookup returns CDR1 WNHNN and CDR2 SYGVQD (reference sequence).